Each of the 14 T cell receptor beta chains below was sequenced from the same sample in a study of T cells in Graves' hyperthyroidism and ophthalmopathy. RNA transcripts were the template for amplifying TCR beta CDR3 regions. Researchers ran a first-round RT-PCR on the TCR CDR3 using the HTBI primer set. One entry per CDR3 protein, called by TCRdb with MiXCR from the multiplex PCR reads. In the table there are approximately 330,000 distinct CDR3 sequences, about 20% of which are singletons. What was sequenced was blood. These receptor sequences come from a woman between 50 and 59 years old with Graves' hyperthyroidism.

The table lists this clonotype with a few counts. This rearrangement joins TRBV12-3 or TRBV12-4 to TRBJ2-1, with TRBD1 matching over 9 bases. The CDR3 runs to 13 residues. V lost 7 bases and J lost 15; bases outside the gene matches: 13. Here the CDR3 DNA reads TGTGCCAGCAACCCTCGGGCGACAGGGGGTCGGTTCTTC. Amino acids: CASNPRATGGRFF.

In this sample, this clonotype turned up many times. V is TRBV27 and J is TRBJ1-1; 7 nucleotides align to TRBD1. V lost 4 bases, J lost 0 bases, and 2 bases stayed unmatched. The CDR3 has 14 amino acids. Germline values: CDR1 MNHEY, CDR2 SMNVEV (reference sequence). The CDR3 nucleotides read TGTGCCAGCAGTTCGGGACAGTTGAACACTGAAGCTTTCTTT. Translating gives CASSSGQLNTEAFF.

This clonotype was recorded a few times. This rearrangement joins TRBV11-2 to TRBJ2-7; 7 nucleotides line up with TRBD1. Germline assignment: CDR1 SGHAT and CDR2 FQNNGV. V lost 1 base, J lost 3 bases, and 6 bases stayed unmatched. The CDR3 is made up of 15 amino acids. This CDR3 is CASSLAPGQLYEQYF. The DNA of the CDR3 is TGTGCCAGCAGCTTAGCCCCGGGACAGCTCTACGAGCAGTACTTC.

This clonotype has at least ten counts. This sequence joins TRBV5-1 and TRBJ2-1; D is possibly TRBD2 (6 bases). CDR3 length: 15 residues. Looked up from germline, CDR1 is SGHRS and CDR2 is YFSETQ. V lost 4 bases, J lost 9 bases, and 20 bases lay in between. CDR3 DNA sequence: TGCGCCAGCAGCCTCGGGACTGGGGTAACAACTGAGCAGTTCTTC. This translates into CASSLGTGVTTEQFF.

This clonotype was recorded many times. The CDR3: CSARTSGRSNEQFF. As DNA, the CDR3 is TGCAGTGCACGGACTAGCGGGAGGTCGAATGAGCAGTTCTTC. V usage is TRBV20-1 and J usage is TRBJ2-1, with TRBD2 matching 14 bases. This CDR3 has 14 residues. CDR1 and CDR2 (germline): DFQATT, SNEGSKA (reference sequence). V shed 6 bases, J shed 7 bases, and the junction held 5 bases outside the gene matches.

V gene TRBV7-7 combines with J gene TRBJ1-6; D not certain. V was cut by 1 base and J by 6 bases, with 10 bases left in between. The CDR3 is 15 residues long. Per the germline V gene, CDR1 is SSHAT and CDR2 is FNYEAQ (reference sequence). This chain's CDR3 is CASSLGPTTNSPLHF. Written as DNA, the CDR3 is TGTGCCAGCAGCTTAGGTCCCACGACTAATTCACCCCTCCACTTT.

At least ten counts were recorded for this clonotype. The chain couples TRBV20-1 to TRBJ2-3; the D is unclear. Trimming took off 4 bases at V and 1 base at J, with 9 bases between the two ends. The CDR3 loop spans 13 amino acids. In germline, CDR1 is DFQATT, CDR2 SNEGSKA (reference sequence). The CDR3 is CSAKGPGTDTQYF. The DNA of the CDR3 is TGCAGTGCTAAAGGGCCCGGCACAGATACGCAGTATTTT.

The V and J genes are TRBV15 and TRBJ1-5; D remains unclear. CDR1 LNHNV and CDR2 YYDKDF come from the germline V gene (reference sequence). The CDR3 contains 16 residues. The V and J ends lost 0 bases and 5 bases respectively, with 14 bases between them. The CDR3 DNA reads TGTGCCACCAGCAGAGATCCTGCGGCAACGGATCAGCCCCAGCATTTT. Its protein product is CATSRDPAATDQPQHF.

The chain is built from TRBV9 and TRBJ2-3; TRBD1 is a possible D gene (6 bases). V was clipped by 3 bases and J by 2 bases, with 13 bases between them. CDR3 length: 15 amino acids. Germline V gene lookup returns CDR1 SGDLS and CDR2 YYNGEE. The CDR3 loop reads CASSARTGTTDTQYF. CDR3 coding DNA: TGTGCCAGCAGCGCCCGTACAGGGACCACAGATACGCAGTATTTT.

The V and J genes are TRBV4-1 and TRBJ2-4; no reliable D call. Trimming took off 0 bases at V and 0 bases at J, with 12 bases between the two ends. There are 17 residues in the CDR3. Germline lookup yields CDR1 MGHRA and CDR2 YSYEKL. CDR3 coding DNA: TGCGCCAGCAGCCAAGATAGGGCGGATCTAGCCAAAAACATTCAGTACTTC. This sequence encodes CASSQDRADLAKNIQYF.

The J gene is TRBJ2-3, the V gene TRBV7-9, with D tentatively TRBD1 or TRBD2 (6 bases each). The CDR3 has 15 residues. The germline CDR1 and CDR2 sequences are SEHNR and FQNEAQ (reference sequence). Trimming removed 0 bases at V and 4 bases at J, with 11 bases between. The CDR3 sequence is CASSLATGGADTQYF. CDR3 bases: TGTGCCAGCAGCTTAGCGACAGGAGGGGCAGATACGCAGTATTTT.

This clonotype was counted ten times or more. The chain employs TRBV28 and TRBJ2-7; D gene unclear. Trimming removed 2 bases at V and 4 bases at J, with 6 bases between. The CDR3 has 12 amino acids. Germline CDR1 is MDHEN and CDR2 is SYDVKM. CDR3 nucleotides: TGTGCCAGCAGTTTACAGTTTTACGAGCAGTACTTC. Translated, it gives CASSLQFYEQYF.

This clonotype was seen more than once but under ten times. The gene calls are TRBV2 and TRBJ2-2; a weak D match, TRBD1 (5 bases). CDR1 and CDR2 from the germline V gene are SNHLY and FYNNEI. Trimming stripped 1 base from V and 7 bases from J, with 13 bases between. The CDR3 extends over 15 amino acids. CDR3 coding DNA: TGTGCCAGCAGTGAAGTAGGGGCAAGGGACGGGGAGCTGTTTTTT. Its protein product is CASSEVGARDGELFF.

The chain couples TRBV2 to TRBJ2-7; TRBD1 matches at 11 bases. Germline lookup yields CDR1 SNHLY and CDR2 FYNNEI. This CDR3 spans 14 amino acids. The CDR3 region is CASKGQGASYEQCV. CDR3 nucleotide sequence: TGTGCCAGCAAAGGACAGGGGGCCTCCTACGAGCAGTGCGTC.